This record covers a single T cell receptor (beta chain). What it binds is unknown. This sample was taken from a study of somatic mutations in cytotoxic T cells in rheumatoid arthritis. The study's findings and limits: Exceedance of 20% of CD8+ cells by the largest CD8+ clone occurred in about an eighth of the roughly 65 patients. Just what the expanded CD8+ clones targeted, in terms of antigens, remained unknown.

Here immunoSEQ multiplex PCR was the method, and the copy in TCRdb shows in-frame clones only, minus some. The repertoire has about 20,000 clones, around 84% of them found once; the top ten carry around 18%. The J segment lost 4 bases and the V segment lost 0 bases, leaving 4 bases of the junction unmatched. CDR1 and CDR2 (germline): SGDLS, YYNGEE. The CDR3 sequence is 15 residues long. This receptor was identified in a woman in her forties or fifties in good health. The V gene is TRBV9, the J gene TRBJ2-1, with TRBD1 identical over 7 bases. The sample was CD8+ T cells sorted from blood. The CDR3 reads CASSVAGTVYNEQFF. CDR3 DNA sequence: TGTGCCAGCAGCGTAGCCGGGACAGTGTACAATGAGCAGTTCTTC. The full variable domain, with the rest looked up from reference TRBV9 and TRBJ2-1, is DSGVTQTPKHLITATGQRVTLRCSPRSGDLSVYWYQQSLDQGLQFLIQYYNGEERAKGNILERFSAQQFPDLHSELNLSSLELGDSALYFCASSVAGTVYNEQFFGPGTRLTVL.